Sequencing of this T cell receptor beta chain was carried out in a study of OX40 agonist ivuxolimab in advanced cancers. The wider study: The study gave patients intravenous ivuxolimab at 0.01 to 10 mg/kg every 2 weeks. Three individuals attained partial responses, comprising one hepatocellular carcinoma case and two cutaneous melanoma cases.

To note about this clone: Its antigen is unknown.

Profiling relied on immunoSEQ multiplex PCR, and the TCRdb table lists in-frame clones only, not all of them. The sample contains around 84,000 clones, around 94% of which appear only once. General observations from the study: Specificity for antigen went undetermined in the expanded peripheral T cells.

Exclusion applied to patients with autoimmune disease history or systemic immunosuppression. Here the sequenced sample was CD4+ or CD8+ T cells sorted from blood, taken in a trial of the OX40 agonist ivuxolimab. The TCR sequence derives from an adult with an advanced solid tumor such as melanoma, head and neck, liver or kidney cancer.

The CDR3 DNA reads TGTGCCAGCAGAACAGGGGTCGGGGAGCAGTACTTC. Residues: CASRTGVGEQYF. The chain joins TRBV27 to TRBJ2-7; 7 positions agree with TRBD1. The CDR3 is made up of 12 amino acids. The junction had 6 bases not matched to a gene; V was cut back by 6 bases and J by 7 bases. The germline CDR1 and CDR2 sequences are MNHEY and SMNVEV (reference sequence).